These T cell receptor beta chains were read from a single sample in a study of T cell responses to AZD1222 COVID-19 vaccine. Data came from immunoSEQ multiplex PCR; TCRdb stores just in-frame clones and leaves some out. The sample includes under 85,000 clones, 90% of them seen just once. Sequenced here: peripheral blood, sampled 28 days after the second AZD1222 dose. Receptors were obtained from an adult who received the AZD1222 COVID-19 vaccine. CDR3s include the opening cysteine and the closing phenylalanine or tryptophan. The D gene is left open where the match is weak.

CASSQVLGTGAWVTQYF	TRBV4-3	TRBJ2-3	NA
CASSLLGAGDYGYTF	TRBV7-3	TRBJ1-2	NA
CSVKTGERAFF	TRBV29-1	TRBJ1-1	TRBD1
CASSQGGQGIYGYTF	TRBV18	TRBJ1-2	TRBD1
CSASHSDTIYF	TRBV20-1	TRBJ1-3	NA
CASSRPTGLGFSEAFF	TRBV6-6	TRBJ1-1	NA
CASSEPGSRQPQHF	TRBV6-1	TRBJ1-5	NA
CASSEGQGTGYTF	TRBV6-4	TRBJ1-2	TRBD1
CASSPPRVGRSNGYTF	TRBV23-1	TRBJ1-2	NA
CASRGETQYF	TRBV19	TRBJ2-5	NA
CASSLRTSVEQYF	TRBV12-3/TRBV12-4	TRBJ2-7	TRBD2
CASSLGREEGYGYTF	TRBV11-3	TRBJ1-2	NA
CASGLGTAAGEQYF	TRBV12-5	TRBJ2-7	NA
CASRADEASNYGYTF	TRBV2	TRBJ1-2	NA
CASSSRSSYEQYF	TRBV6-2/TRBV6-3	TRBJ2-7	NA
CASSSQGYSTDTQYF	TRBV7-8	TRBJ2-3	NA
CAWSVGGAGEQYF	TRBV30	TRBJ2-7	NA
CASSGDRDRPQHF	TRBV7-2	TRBJ1-5	NA
CASSYSDRINEQFF	TRBV6-2/TRBV6-3	TRBJ2-1	NA
CATSDPSGTGDGGYTF	TRBV24-1	TRBJ1-2	TRBD1
CASSDPRGLGGYTF	TRBV6-1	TRBJ1-2	NA
CASSLGRERFF	TRBV11-1	TRBJ2-1	NA
CASSQRDIGSTQYF	TRBV4-2	TRBJ2-3	NA
CASSPGQNYGYTF	TRBV5-6	TRBJ1-2	NA
CAWSVGGVGNEQFF	TRBV30	TRBJ2-1	NA
CASSLEKGHEQYF	TRBV12-3/TRBV12-4	TRBJ2-7	NA
CASSGQGAAYNEQFF	TRBV18	TRBJ2-1	TRBD1
CASSHNEQFF	TRBV7-2	TRBJ2-1	NA
CASRGQGLVEQYF	TRBV28	TRBJ2-7	TRBD1
CASSPVGGAGNYGYTF	TRBV27	TRBJ1-2	NA
CASSIPTPFLGATDTQYF	TRBV19	TRBJ2-3	NA
CASSVRDYGYTF	TRBV12-3/TRBV12-4	TRBJ1-2	NA
CASRSGGHNEQFF	TRBV25-1	TRBJ2-1	TRBD2
CASSPGQGKGHTEAFF	TRBV11-3	TRBJ1-1	TRBD1
CASTTVGREEKLFF	TRBV13	TRBJ1-4	NA
CASSGTGTGPKLNYEQYF	TRBV7-8	TRBJ2-7	TRBD1
CASSLLAGGSDEQFF	TRBV6-5	TRBJ2-1	TRBD2
CATSDFRAGGRATDTQYF	TRBV24-1	TRBJ2-3	TRBD2
CASSPKTDGAFF	TRBV7-9	TRBJ1-1	NA
CASSSSRTDINTGELFF	TRBV5-1	TRBJ2-2	NA
CASSLPELAYNEQFF	TRBV5-4	TRBJ2-1	NA
CASIMDRAGVFNYGYTF	TRBV2	TRBJ1-2	NA
CASSFAVNTEAFF	TRBV12-3/TRBV12-4	TRBJ1-1	NA
CASSYSYGGPGDTQYF	TRBV6-5	TRBJ2-3	NA
CASSGRQGLNGEQYF	TRBV7-8	TRBJ2-7	TRBD1
CASSLKRGTDTQYF	TRBV27	TRBJ2-3	NA
CASSPRGRGTQETQYF	TRBV28	TRBJ2-5	TRBD1
CASSSPSTVIPEAFF	TRBV28	TRBJ1-1	NA
CASSQGRGSEAFF	TRBV4-2	TRBJ1-1	NA
CAISESGSYNSPLHF	TRBV10-3	TRBJ1-6	NA
CASSLALLAGRETQYF	TRBV7-2	TRBJ2-5	TRBD2
CASSLTGIGNTIYF	TRBV7-3	TRBJ1-3	NA
CASSLGTPTYEQYF	TRBV5-6	TRBJ2-7	NA
CASSLESGLAGPKNIQYF	TRBV7-2	TRBJ2-4	TRBD2
CASSGHTGTNEKLFF	TRBV19	TRBJ1-4	NA
CASSKEGNEQFF	TRBV3-1/TRBV3-2	TRBJ2-1	NA
CASSLVAPGQTEAFF	TRBV5-1	TRBJ1-1	NA
CASSPGQGNGYTF	TRBV5-1	TRBJ1-2	TRBD1
CASSLGLYRQLAKNIQYF	TRBV28	TRBJ2-4	NA